The entry below gives a single TCR beta chain sequence along with its context. This specimen belongs to a study of blood T cell repertoires in COVID-19. About the research overall: Specimens from acute and convalescent COVID-19 originated in the United States, Italy and Spain.

Authors' methods: The assay estimated nucleated cells by amplifying reference gene primers. Sequenced by immunoSEQ multiplex PCR; TCRdb stores in-frame clones only, minus some. From that table come the V and J calls and clone size; the DNA was used to work out D and trimming. The profile shows about 220,000 clones, roughly 84% of them singletons. V lost 1 base, J lost 6 bases, and 7 bases stayed unmatched. Germline V lookup: CDR1 MGHDK, CDR2 SYGVNS. CDR3 length: 15 amino acids. This receptor was identified in a man aged 40-49 years with active or convalescent COVID-19. The rearrangement joins TRBV25-1 to TRBJ2-3; 7 bases map to TRBD2. Material: peripheral blood. The CDR3 sequence: CASSELVGGPDTQYF. CDR3 DNA: TGTGCCAGCAGTGAATTGGTGGGAGGGCCGGATACGCAGTATTTT. Using reference TRBV25-1 and TRBJ2-3 for the parts outside the CDR3, the full variable domain is EADIYQTPRYLVIGTGKKITLECSQTMGHDKMYWYQQDPGMELHLIHYSYGVNSTEKGDLSSESTVSRIRTEHFPLTLESARPSHTSQYLCASSELVGGPDTQYFGPGTRLTVL.